Below, 4 T cell receptor beta chains from the same sample are listed, as sequenced in a study of cytomegalovirus exposure and HLA in healthy donors. The PCR contained 60 Vbeta and 13 Jbeta primers. TCRdb's table, derived via immunoSEQ multiplex PCR, lists solely in-frame clones and lacks some. The sample carries some 120,000 clones, around four fifths recorded once. Source material: PBMCs. These receptors originate from a man between 18 and 35 years old in good health and CMV-seropositive.

The rearrangement uses TRBV18 and TRBJ2-2; D uncertain. The CDR3 consists of 14 residues. The V end was cut by 2 bases, the J end by 4 bases, with 8 bases between. Germline assignment: CDR1 KGHSH and CDR2 LQKENI. The CDR3 protein is CASSPGPVTGELFF. In DNA, the CDR3 is TGTGCCAGCTCACCAGGTCCGGTCACCGGGGAGCTGTTTTTT.

This rearrangement joins TRBV9 to TRBJ2-1, with 10 bases fitting TRBD2. The CDR3 runs to 16 residues. The V gene's germline CDR1 is SGDLS and CDR2 YYNGEE. The V and J ends lost 3 bases and 8 bases, in that order; junction bases with no gene match: 11. The CDR3 nucleotides are TGTGCCAGCAGCGCCAGCGGGGGGGTCGACTCCCATGAGCAGTTCTTC. Amino acids: CASSASGGVDSHEQFF. Based on the CDR3 plus reference TRBV9 and TRBJ2-1, the full variable domain is DSGVTQTPKHLITATGQRVTLRCSPRSGDLSVYWYQQSLDQGLQFLIQYYNGEERAKGNILERFSAQQFPDLHSELNLSSLELGDSALYFCASSASGGVDSHEQFFGPGTRLTVL.

The chain combines TRBV7-9 with TRBJ2-1, with D maybe TRBD1 (7 bases). The CDR3 totals 17 residues. Trimming shortened V by 3 bases and J by 0 bases, and 15 bases separated the two germline ends. Germline-derived CDR1 and CDR2 are SEHNR and FQNEAQ (reference sequence). The CDR3: CASSLKRGDSSYNEQFF. The CDR3 DNA is TGTGCCAGCAGCTTGAAAAGGGGGGACAGCTCCTACAATGAGCAGTTCTTC.

The rearrangement joins TRBV2 to TRBJ2-7, with 8 bases aligning to TRBD2. CDR1 and CDR2 (germline): SNHLY, FYNNEI. Trimming took 8 bases from V and 3 from J; bases not matched to a gene: 12. CDR3 length: 15 amino acids. The CDR3: CASSSFGGGGYEQYF. The CDR3 bases are TGTGCCAGCTCTTCCTTCGGGGGGGGTGGCTACGAGCAGTACTTC.